These T cell receptor beta chains were read from a single sample in a study of blood T cell repertoires in COVID-19. Data came from immunoSEQ multiplex PCR; TCRdb stores just in-frame clones and leaves some out. The sample contains a few hundred thousand clones, approximately 84% of which appear only once. Sequencing was performed on PBMCs or T cells enriched from blood (not recorded which). Every receptor here comes from a woman in her twenties or thirties who had recovered from COVID-19. Each CDR3 is given with its conserved first and last residue. A D gene is named only where the DNA matches it firmly.

d_gene	len	v_gene	j_gene	CDR3aa
.	14	TRBV7-9	TRBJ2-3	CAASGGGATDTQYF
TRBD2	17	TRBV7-9	TRBJ2-1	CASSLGRLAGEGGEQFF
.	14	TRBV27	TRBJ2-7	CASRPRPISYEQYF
TRBD1	15	TRBV6-5	TRBJ1-5	CASRSSGQGIQPQHF
TRBD1	14	TRBV6-5	TRBJ1-2	CASRATGGYYGYTF
TRBD1	16	TRBV9	TRBJ1-3	CASSVLTGGVGNTIYF
.	14	TRBV2	TRBJ2-6	CASSEASGANVLTF
TRBD2	14	TRBV2	TRBJ2-3	CASSEELATDTQYF
TRBD1	17	TRBV7-9	TRBJ2-5	CASSAARDRDPGETQYF
.	13	TRBV27	TRBJ1-6	CASSRGYNSPLHF